This entry lists 26 T cell receptor beta chains sequenced from one sample in a study of shared clonotypes between healthy human individuals. The table came from immunoSEQ multiplex PCR; TCRdb's copy has only in-frame clones and leaves some out. The sample yields about 710,000 clones, approximately 77% seen once. The material sequenced was memory CD4+ T cells sorted from blood. Specified subset: CD45RA-negative fraction. Receptors originate from a young woman in good health.

The chain's CDR3 is CASRSTGTRNLNSGNTIYF. The CDR3 DNA reads TGTGCCAGCAGATCGACCGGGACGAGGAATCTTAACTCTGGAAACACCATATATTTT. The chain has TRBV7-9 and TRBJ1-3; possibly TRBD1 for D (5 bases). Germline V gene sequence: CDR1 SEHNR, CDR2 FQNEAQ (reference sequence). This CDR3 contains 19 residues. V was shortened by 6 bases and J by 0 bases, with 24 bases between the two germline ends.

The gene calls are TRBV28 and TRBJ2-1; 10 bases fit TRBD1. Germline V lookup: CDR1 MDHEN, CDR2 SYDVKM. This CDR3 contains 16 residues. Trimming at V came to 6 bases and at J to 5 bases, leaving 10 bases not matched to a gene. The CDR3 DNA follows: TGTGCCAGCAGCTCCTACCGGGACAGGGGAAACAATGAGCAGTTCTTC. This translates into CASSSYRDRGNNEQFF.

V usage is TRBV2 and J usage is TRBJ1-3; possible D gene TRBD1, 6 bases. V was shortened by 6 bases and J by 0 bases, with 12 bases between the two germline ends. Germline V gene lookup returns CDR1 SNHLY and CDR2 FYNNEI. The length of the CDR3 is 15 residues. The CDR3 spells CASSGQYPSGNTIYF. The CDR3 DNA reads as TGTGCCAGCAGCGGACAGTATCCCTCTGGAAACACCATATATTTT.

V and J are TRBV30 and TRBJ2-1, with D perhaps being TRBD1 or TRBD2 (5 bases each). V was pared by 5 bases and J by 5 bases, with 16 bases between. This CDR3 region has 14 residues. Per the germline V gene, CDR1 is GTSNPN and CDR2 is SVGIG (reference sequence). The CDR3 protein is CAWYGTSFNNEQFF. CDR3 DNA sequence: TGTGCCTGGTATGGGACGAGTTTTAACAATGAGCAGTTCTTC.

The rearrangement uses TRBV19 and TRBJ1-5, with D maybe TRBD1 (5 bases). CDR1 and CDR2 from the germline V gene are LNHDA and SQIVND (reference sequence). Trimming left V 3 bases short and J 0 bases short, with 15 bases between. This CDR3 region has 17 residues. The CDR3 DNA sequence: TGTGCCAGTAGTATGCTAGACGGGACGGATAGCAATCAGCCCCAGCATTTT. The encoded protein is CASSMLDGTDSNQPQHF.

This sequence joins TRBV19 and TRBJ1-4; 10 bases map to TRBD1. With V trimmed by 5 bases and J by 6 bases, 9 bases remained unmatched. Germline CDR1 reads LNHDA; CDR2 reads SQIVND (reference sequence). The CDR3 is 16 amino acids. CDR3 residues: CASSLIPGTGDEKLFF. The CDR3 DNA is TGTGCCAGTAGTCTAATACCAGGGACAGGGGATGAAAAACTGTTTTTT.

The V and J genes are TRBV6-5 and TRBJ1-2; no reliable D call. The V end was cut by 7 bases, the J end by 4 bases, with 10 bases between. CDR1 and CDR2 (germline): MNHEY, SVGAGI. This CDR3 comprises 12 residues. This chain's CDR3 is CASKGFGYGYTF. In DNA, the CDR3 is TGTGCCAGCAAGGGTTTCGGCTATGGCTACACCTTC.

The CDR3 DNA follows: TGTGCCTGGAGTAGGAATACAGGGGCTGCAGCTTTCTTT. It translates to CAWSRNTGAAAFF. The rearrangement links TRBV30 to TRBJ1-1, with 7 bases fitting TRBD1. CDR3 length: 13 amino acids. Trimming took 2 bases from V and 10 from J; bases not matched to a gene: 10. Germline V gene data show CDR1 as GTSNPN and CDR2 as SVGIG (reference sequence).

The chain is built from TRBV11-3 and TRBJ1-2; the match to TRBD1 covers 10 bases. Germline CDR1 SGHNT, CDR2 YENEEA. This CDR3 has 15 residues. V trimming: 5 bases; J trimming: 2 bases; junction bases outside the gene matches: 5. CDR3 protein: CASSLPGQGNYGYTF. The CDR3 coding sequence is TGTGCCAGCAGCCTCCCGGGACAGGGGAACTATGGCTACACCTTC. The full variable domain, with the rest looked up from reference TRBV11-3 and TRBJ1-2, is EAGVVQSPRYKIIEKKQPVAFWCNPISGHNTLYWYLQNLGQGPELLIRYENEEAVDDSQLPKDRFSAERLKGVDSTLKIQPAELGDSAVYLCASSLPGQGNYGYTFGSGTRLTVV.

In regard to this clone: A single base is all that separates this from a far larger clone, so a read error is likely. This sequence joins TRBV27 and TRBJ2-5; the D gene is possibly TRBD2 (6 bases). This CDR3 has 14 residues. The germline CDR1 and CDR2 sequences are MNHEY and SMNVEV (reference sequence). With 6 bases removed from V and 5 bases from J, the gap between germline ends came to 16 bases. The CDR3 DNA reads TGTGCCAGCAGGGGCGGGGAGTCAGTGGAGACCCAGTACTTC. It encodes CASRGGESVETQYF.

The genes are TRBV6-5 and TRBJ1-2, with D perhaps TRBD1 (6 bases). The germline V gene encodes CDR1 MNHEY and CDR2 SVGAGI. Deletions cut 8 bases from V and 8 bases from J, with 18 bases between. The CDR3 is 13 residues long. CDR3 coding DNA: TGTGCCAGCCGCAAAGGGGGAATGGGGGGCTACACCTTC. This sequence encodes CASRKGGMGGYTF.

V gene TRBV6-5 combines with J gene TRBJ1-1; D is uncertain. The CDR3 has 14 residues. V was shortened by 7 bases and J by 1 base, with 13 bases between the two germline ends. CDR1 MNHEY and CDR2 SVGAGI come from the germline V gene. CDR3 sequence: CASTPSTANTEAFF. The CDR3 nucleotides are TGTGCCAGCACCCCCAGCACGGCGAACACTGAAGCTTTCTTT.

The chain couples TRBV6-1 to TRBJ2-7; 8 bases are shared with TRBD1. The CDR3 loop spans 15 amino acids. From germline, CDR1 is MNHNS and CDR2 SASEGT. V was pared by 7 bases and J by 1 base, with 9 bases of the junction left unmatched. CDR3 sequence (DNA): TGTGCCAGCACGGGAAACCAGGGGGCGTCCTACGAGCAGTACTTC. This translates into CASTGNQGASYEQYF.

The V call is TRBV6-6, the J call TRBJ2-2, with D possibly matching TRBD1 (5 bases). Germline V gene sequence: CDR1 MNHNY, CDR2 SVGAGI (reference sequence). The CDR3 loop spans 15 amino acids. V shed 5 bases and J shed 4 bases, with 14 bases lying between them. This CDR3 is CASSNQGDGTGELFF. The DNA of the CDR3 is TGTGCCAGCAGTAACCAGGGTGATGGCACCGGGGAGCTGTTTTTT.

Comment on this clone: Additional DNA sequences in this sample encode the identical CDR3. This chain uses TRBV2 with TRBJ2-7; 9 bases map to TRBD1. Germline V CDR1 and CDR2: SNHLY, FYNNEI. The V segment lost 4 bases and the J segment 2 bases; nucleotides outside the gene matches: 6. The CDR3 is made up of 15 amino acids. The CDR3 spells CASSGTGTGPYEQYF. The DNA of the CDR3 is TGTGCCAGCAGTGGAACCGGGACAGGGCCCTACGAGCAGTACTTC.

This rearrangement joins TRBV6-6 to TRBJ1-5, with D perhaps TRBD1 (6 bases). Trimming took 4 bases from V and 9 from J, leaving 10 bases between them. Germline V gene data show CDR1 as MNHNY and CDR2 as SVGAGI (reference sequence). The CDR3 totals 12 residues. CDR3 sequence reads: CASSFQQGPQHF. For the CDR3, the DNA is TGTGCCAGCAGTTTCCAACAGGGGCCCCAGCATTTT.

V is TRBV28 and J is TRBJ2-7; D uncertain. This CDR3 contains 13 residues. Trimming pared 8 bases from V and 2 bases from J, leaving 13 bases between. CDR1 and CDR2 from the germline V gene are MDHEN and SYDVKM. CDR3 loop: CASLSERTYEQYF. CDR3 bases: TGTGCCAGCTTGTCCGAGAGGACCTACGAGCAGTACTTC.

V is TRBV7-2 and J is TRBJ2-6, with 9 bases lining up with TRBD1. Per the germline V gene, CDR1 is SGHTA and CDR2 is FQGNSA. The CDR3 spans 15 residues. The V gene end was trimmed by 5 bases and the J gene end by 2 bases; junction bases not matched to a gene: 1. The CDR3 protein is CASSRDRAGANVLTF. The CDR3 DNA reads as TGTGCCAGCAGCCGGGACAGGGCTGGGGCCAACGTCCTGACTTTC.

The rearrangement joins TRBV5-6 to TRBJ2-1; TRBD1 might be the D (5 bases). Trimming cost V 3 bases and J 10 bases, with 8 bases left between them. This CDR3 spans 11 amino acids. The germline V gene encodes CDR1 SGHDT and CDR2 YYEEEE. The CDR3 region has the DNA TGTGCCAGCAGCTCGTGGACAGAGCAGTTCTTC. Its translation is CASSSWTEQFF.

This chain joins TRBV28 and TRBJ2-7; 11 positions match TRBD1. V was clipped by 6 bases and J by 3 bases; unmatched bases: 13. Germline-derived CDR1 and CDR2 are MDHEN and SYDVKM. CDR3 length: 17 residues. This CDR3 reads CASREGQGAVWDYEQYF. The CDR3 DNA is TGTGCCAGCAGGGAAGGACAGGGGGCCGTTTGGGACTACGAGCAGTACTTC.

V is TRBV19 and J is TRBJ2-3; D may be TRBD1 (6 bases). The CDR3 length is 13 residues. Per germline, CDR1 LNHDA and CDR2 SQIVND (reference sequence). Trimming pared 6 bases from V and 3 bases from J, leaving 10 bases between. CDR3 sequence reads: CASRQGVTDTQYF. The CDR3 region has the DNA TGTGCCAGTAGACAGGGAGTAACAGATACGCAGTATTTT.

As to this clone: This same CDR3 is encoded by further DNA sequences in the sample. CDR3 coding DNA: TGCGCCAGCAGTGTGTACGAGCAGTACTTC. It specifies CASSVYEQYF. The chain employs TRBV10-1 and TRBJ2-7; D gene unclear. V was cut by 4 bases and J by 4 bases, with 2 bases left in between. Germline CDR1 reads WNHNN; CDR2 reads SYGVQD (reference sequence). CDR3 length: 10 amino acids.

The chain joins TRBV28 to TRBJ2-7; D might be TRBD1 (5 bases). Germline V CDR1 and CDR2: MDHEN, SYDVKM. The V and J ends lost 5 bases and 0 bases respectively, with 14 bases between them. This CDR3 is 15 amino acids long. The CDR3 here is CASSVKSGFSYEQYF. The DNA of the CDR3 is TGTGCCAGCAGTGTAAAGTCAGGGTTCTCCTACGAGCAGTACTTC.

This clone was seen only a few times. The gene calls are TRBV2 and TRBJ1-4; 9 nucleotides align to TRBD1. The CDR3 length is 15 residues. The V gene end was trimmed by 0 bases and the J gene end by 10 bases; junction bases not matched to a gene: 6. Per the germline V gene, CDR1 is SNHLY and CDR2 is FYNNEI. CDR3 region: CASSEAGTGLGKLFF. Here the CDR3 DNA reads TGTGCCAGCAGTGAAGCCGGGACAGGGCTAGGAAAACTGTTTTTT. The full variable domain, rest sourced from reference TRBV2 and TRBJ1-4, is EPEVTQTPSHQVTQMGQEVILRCVPISNHLYFYWYRQILGQKVEFLVSFYNNEISEKSEIFDDQFSVERPDGSNFTLKIRSTKLEDSAMYFCASSEAGTGLGKLFFGSGTQLSVL.

This sequence joins TRBV19 and TRBJ2-6; D is uncertain. With 4 bases removed from V and 4 bases from J, the gap between germline ends came to 14 bases. The CDR3 consists of 16 residues. In germline, CDR1 is LNHDA, CDR2 SQIVND (reference sequence). The CDR3 loop is CASSNSLAWGANVLTF. The CDR3 nucleotides read TGTGCCAGTAGTAATTCCCTCGCTTGGGGGGCCAACGTCCTGACTTTC.

The chain joins TRBV29-1 to TRBJ2-1; 13 nucleotides agree with TRBD2. This CDR3 spans 16 amino acids. Trimming cost V 7 bases and J 2 bases; bases outside gene matches: 8. From germline, CDR1 is SQVTM and CDR2 ANQGSEA. Here the CDR3 DNA reads TGCAGCGGCACCGGGACTAGCGGGGCGGCCTACAATGAGCAGTTCTTC. Protein product: CSGTGTSGAAYNEQFF.